This TCR beta chain was captured in a study of blood T cell repertoires in COVID-19. Overall study context: The study drew acute and convalescent COVID-19 samples from the United States, Italy and Spain. PBMCs, B-cell-depleted T cells, or T cells provided the cDNA or gDNA that made up the material.

The CDR3 is made up of 14 amino acids. Germline trimming cut 5 bases from V and 3 bases from J; bases unmatched to any gene: 3. The germline gives CDR1 KGHSH, CDR2 LQKENI. Original handling: Cell counts per sample came from amplifying reference gene primers. Method: immunoSEQ multiplex PCR; TCRdb's copy keeps in-frame clones and lacks some. D and trimming come from the DNA, and the V and J calls and clone size come from that table. The sample shows almost 70,000 clones, nearly 80% of them seen only once. Sequencing used peripheral blood. This receptor was taken from a human donor in a cohort sampled during active COVID-19. V is TRBV18 and J is TRBJ1-1; 10 bases line up with TRBD1. The CDR3 DNA follows: TGTGCCAGCTCAGCCGGGACAGGGGACACTGAAGCTTTCTTT. This translates into CASSAGTGDTEAFF.